The present entry profiles one TCR beta chain with its context. Libraries were prepared by immunoSEQ multiplex PCR; TCRdb keeps only in-frame clonotypes and omits some of them. The sample gives over 60,000 clones, roughly four fifths of which show up once; 6.8% is in the top ten. The data originate from a study of radiation and T cells in renal cell carcinoma. This CDR3 contains 16 residues. The junction had 5 bases not matched to a gene; V was cut back by 1 base and J by 2 bases. Germline values: CDR1 LGHNA, CDR2 YSLEER. Time point indicated: blood 2 weeks post-SBRT. The treatment denotes: 15 Gy SBRT to primary tumor, nephrectomy 4 weeks later.

The clonotype was recovered from a man in his fifties or sixties with renal cell carcinoma. Sequencing used blood, obtained from a patient whose treatment included radiotherapy and nephrectomy. The chain recombines TRBV4-3 with TRBJ2-5; 9 bases align to TRBD2. CDR3 protein: CASSQVAGGRQETQYF. Here the CDR3 DNA reads TGCGCCAGCAGCCAAGTTGCGGGGGGGAGGCAAGAGACCCAGTACTTC.